This passage covers 16 T cell receptor beta chains from one sample sequenced in a study of blood T cell repertoires in COVID-19. Profiling relied on immunoSEQ multiplex PCR, and the TCRdb table lists in-frame clones only, not all of them. The repertoire holds about 58,000 clones, about 85% seen once, with more than 7% in the top ten. Sequencing was done on a sample of peripheral blood. These receptors were taken from a woman aged 65 to 85 with active COVID-19.

The chain uses TRBV3-1 (or the pseudogene TRBV3-2) and TRBJ1-2, with a weak D call TRBD1 (5 bases). Germline V gene sequence: CDR1 LGHDT, CDR2 YNNKEL (reference sequence). The V and J ends lost 1 base and 7 bases respectively, with 7 bases between them. The length of the CDR3 is 12 residues. The DNA for the CDR3 is TGTGCCAGCAGCCAAGGACAGTTTGGCTACACCTTC. This translates into CASSQGQFGYTF.

This chain connects TRBV7-2 to TRBJ2-1; D might be TRBD2 (6 bases). Germline lookup yields CDR1 SGHTA and CDR2 FQGNSA. This CDR3 comprises 15 residues. V dropped 1 base and J dropped 5 bases, with 12 bases sitting between them. The CDR3 bases are TGTGCCAGCAGCTTAGGTAGCGGATCTAACAATGAGCAGTTCTTC. Protein product: CASSLGSGSNNEQFF.

The genes are TRBV9 and TRBJ2-2; 14 positions match TRBD2. V lost 4 bases and J lost 5; bases outside the gene matches: 4. Germline CDR1 is SGDLS and CDR2 is YYNGEE. The CDR3 sequence is 16 residues long. The CDR3 DNA reads as TGTGCCAGCAGCCTCCGACTAGCGGGAGGGACCGGGGAGCTGTTTTTT. Translation gives CASSLRLAGGTGELFF.

This clone has only a few counts. V is TRBV7-8 and J is TRBJ2-7; D ambiguous. Germline V gene sequence: CDR1 SGHVS, CDR2 FQNEAQ. V lost 0 bases, J lost 5 bases, and 8 bases lay in between. The CDR3 totals 13 residues. CDR3 bases: TGTGCCAGCAGCTTAGCGTTTATTAACGAGCAGTACTTC. It codes for CASSLAFINEQYF.

V usage is TRBV30 and J usage is TRBJ1-5; D might be TRBD1 (6 bases). This CDR3 is built from 14 residues. V was clipped by 2 bases and J by 7 bases, with 15 bases between them. In germline, CDR1 is GTSNPN, CDR2 SVGIG (reference sequence). CDR3 in DNA: TGTGCCTGGAGTAGTGGGACATCCGGACAGCCCCAGCATTTT. Encoded protein: CAWSSGTSGQPQHF.

This chain uses TRBV5-1 with TRBJ2-5; 13 positions agree with TRBD2. J gave up 4 bases and V 4 bases, and 7 bases lay outside the gene matches. The CDR3 totals 16 residues. CDR1 SGHRS and CDR2 YFSETQ come from the germline V gene. CDR3 nucleotides: TGCGCCAGCAGCGCAGGACTAGCGGGAGCCGGAGAGACCCAGTACTTC. Its translation is CASSAGLAGAGETQYF.

The CDR3 reads CASSWGLAGQETQYF. The DNA for the CDR3 is TGTGCCAGTAGTTGGGGACTAGCGGGCCAAGAGACCCAGTACTTC. J is TRBJ2-5 and V is TRBV19; 12 positions agree with TRBD2. The J segment lost 1 base and the V segment lost 5 bases, leaving 2 bases of the junction unmatched. Per germline, CDR1 LNHDA and CDR2 SQIVND (reference sequence). The CDR3 sequence is 15 residues long.

The rearrangement links TRBV18 to TRBJ1-5; 7 nucleotides agree with TRBD1. The germline CDR1 and CDR2 sequences are KGHSH and LQKENI. This CDR3 is built from 15 residues. After removal of 5 bases from V and 10 bases from J, the junction contained 14 bases not matched to a gene. CDR3: CASSSGRGQAYPQHF. CDR3 nucleotides: TGTGCCAGCTCATCGGGCCGTGGACAGGCATATCCCCAGCATTTT. Looking up the rest from reference TRBV18 and TRBJ1-5 gives the full variable domain: NAGVMQNPRHLVRRRGQEARLRCSPMKGHSHVYWYRQLPEEGLKFMVYLQKENIIDESGMPKERFSAEFPKEGPSILRIQQVVRGDSAAYFCASSSGRGQAYPQHFGDGTRLSIL.

This chain joins TRBV3-1 (or the pseudogene TRBV3-2) and TRBJ1-2, with D maybe TRBD1 (6 bases). CDR3 size: 14 residues. The germline V gene has CDR1 LGHDT and CDR2 YNNKEL (reference sequence). Trimming shortened V by 1 base and J by 2 bases, and 8 bases separated the two germline ends. CDR3 sequence: CASSQADSNYGYTF. The CDR3 region has the DNA TGTGCCAGCAGCCAAGCGGACAGCAACTATGGCTACACCTTC.

The chain couples TRBV4-2 to TRBJ1-5; tentatively, D is TRBD1 (5 bases). The CDR3 spans 13 residues. V was pared by 4 bases and J by 3 bases, with 7 bases between. CDR1 LGHNA and CDR2 YNFKEQ come from the germline V gene. This chain's CDR3 is CASSPGLNQPQHF. For the CDR3, the DNA is TGTGCCAGCAGCCCAGGGCTCAATCAGCCCCAGCATTTT.

The chain combines TRBV4-1 with TRBJ2-2; 9 bases align to TRBD1. Germline V gives CDR1 MGHRA, CDR2 YSYEKL. The V segment lost 2 bases and the J segment 1 base; nucleotides outside the gene matches: 2. The length of the CDR3 is 16 residues. The CDR3 here is CASSQSDRGNTGELFF. Here the CDR3 DNA reads TGCGCCAGCAGCCAATCGGACAGGGGGAACACCGGGGAGCTGTTTTTT.

The V gene is TRBV28, the J gene TRBJ2-7; perhaps TRBD2 as D (5 bases). The CDR3 extends over 15 amino acids. V was trimmed by 3 bases and J by 0 bases, leaving 12 bases between them. Germline lookup yields CDR1 MDHEN and CDR2 SYDVKM. This chain's CDR3 is CASSFLSGASYEQYF. Written as DNA, the CDR3 is TGTGCCAGCAGTTTTTTGAGCGGCGCCTCCTACGAGCAGTACTTC. Full variable domain (remainder filled in from reference TRBV28 and TRBJ2-7): DVKVTQSSRYLVKRTGEKVFLECVQDMDHENMFWYRQDPGLGLRLIYFSYDVKMKEKGDIPEGYSVSREKKERFSLILESASTNQTSMYLCASSFLSGASYEQYFGPGTRLTVT.

V and J are TRBV29-1 and TRBJ2-1, with 9 bases that match TRBD1. Germline loops: CDR1 SQVTM, CDR2 ANQGSEA. With 7 bases clipped from V and 3 bases from J, the junction kept 7 bases outside the gene matches. The CDR3 extends over 14 amino acids. The CDR3 sequence: CSARDRAFYNEQFF. CDR3 nucleotide sequence: TGCAGCGCCAGGGACAGGGCCTTCTACAATGAGCAGTTCTTC.

The chain combines TRBV27 with TRBJ1-2, with D unresolved. This CDR3 has 12 residues. Trimming removed 6 bases from V and 9 bases from J, with 14 bases in between. Germline V gene lookup returns CDR1 MNHEY and CDR2 SMNVEV (reference sequence). The CDR3 DNA follows: TGTGCCAGCAGGGGAAGAACGGGAAGCTACACCTTC. Its translation is CASRGRTGSYTF.

This chain links TRBV24-1 with TRBJ2-7, with 8 bases that match TRBD1. Germline V gene lookup returns CDR1 KGHDR and CDR2 SFDVKD. V was pared by 2 bases and J by 2 bases, with 7 bases of the junction left unmatched. This CDR3 is built from 16 residues. This CDR3 reads CATSDWTGRGPYEQYF. The DNA for the CDR3 is TGTGCCACCAGTGATTGGACAGGGCGGGGACCCTACGAGCAGTACTTC.

This chain links TRBV5-5 with TRBJ2-4; 11 nucleotides line up with TRBD1. The germline V gene encodes CDR1 SGHKS and CDR2 YYEKEE (reference sequence). With V trimmed by 3 bases and J by 8 bases, 4 bases remained unmatched. The CDR3 is 14 amino acids. CDR3 sequence: CASSWGQGVDIQYF. CDR3 nucleotide sequence: TGTGCCAGCAGCTGGGGACAGGGGGTGGACATTCAGTACTTC.